Sequencing of this T cell receptor beta chain was carried out in a study of blood T cell repertoires in COVID-19. Clones were sequenced by immunoSEQ multiplex PCR, and TCRdb holds only the in-frame ones, with some missing. The sample holds approximately 130,000 clones, more than 75% seen once. This clone appeared a single time. Trimming took 5 bases from V and 3 from J; bases not matched to a gene: 6. The germline CDR1 and CDR2 sequences are MNHEY and SVGAGI. CDR3 size: 15 residues. The sample comprised peripheral blood. This TCR was recovered from a man between 45 and 60 years old with active COVID-19. This chain joins TRBV6-5 and TRBJ2-7; 11 bases fit TRBD1. The CDR3 nucleotides are TGTGCCAGCAGTCAGGACAGGGGGCGAGGCTACGAGCAGTACTTC. Its translation: CASSQDRGRGYEQYF.